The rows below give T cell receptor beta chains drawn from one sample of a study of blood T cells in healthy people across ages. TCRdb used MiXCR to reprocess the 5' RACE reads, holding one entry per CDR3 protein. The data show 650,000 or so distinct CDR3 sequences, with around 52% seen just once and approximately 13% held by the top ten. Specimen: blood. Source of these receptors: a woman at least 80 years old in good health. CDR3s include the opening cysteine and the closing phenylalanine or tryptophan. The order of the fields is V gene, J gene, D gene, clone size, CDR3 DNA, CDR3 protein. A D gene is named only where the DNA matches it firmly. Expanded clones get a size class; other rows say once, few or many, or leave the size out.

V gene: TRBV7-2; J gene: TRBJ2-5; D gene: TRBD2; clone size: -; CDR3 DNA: TGTGCCAGCAGCTTAGTCTGGGGGGGAGACAATGAGCAGTACTTC; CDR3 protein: CASSLVWGGDNEQYF
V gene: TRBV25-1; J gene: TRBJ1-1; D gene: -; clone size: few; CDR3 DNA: TGTGCCAGCAGAGAGGAACCGGGTGAAGCTTTCTTT; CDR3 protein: CASREEPGEAFF
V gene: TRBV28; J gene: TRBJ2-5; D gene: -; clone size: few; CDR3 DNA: TGTGCCAGCAGTTTGCCCGAAAGTTGGGGGGCGGAGACCCAGTACTTC; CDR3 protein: CASSLPESWGAETQYF
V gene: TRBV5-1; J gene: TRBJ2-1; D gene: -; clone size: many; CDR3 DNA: TGCGCCAGCAGCCCTCTGACGGATAATGAGCAGTTCTTC; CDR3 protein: CASSPLTDNEQFF
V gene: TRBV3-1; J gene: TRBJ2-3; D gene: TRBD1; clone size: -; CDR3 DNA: TGTGCCAGCAGCCGACAGGGGGGGGGCACAGATACGCAGTATTTT; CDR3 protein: CASSRQGGGTDTQYF
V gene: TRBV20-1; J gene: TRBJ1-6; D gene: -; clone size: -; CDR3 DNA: TGCAGTGCTAGACTGGGACTGTTGAGCTCCTATAATTCACCCCTCCACTTT; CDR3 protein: CSARLGLLSSYNSPLHF
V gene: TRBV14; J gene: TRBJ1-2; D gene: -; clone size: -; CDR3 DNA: TGTGCCAGCAGCCAAGTCTCAGCGCTAGCCTATGGCTACACCTTC; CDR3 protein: CASSQVSALAYGYTF
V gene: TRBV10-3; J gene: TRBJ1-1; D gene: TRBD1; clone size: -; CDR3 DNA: TGTGCCATCAGTGAGTTGACAGGGACTGAAGCTTTCTTT; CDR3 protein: CAISELTGTEAFF
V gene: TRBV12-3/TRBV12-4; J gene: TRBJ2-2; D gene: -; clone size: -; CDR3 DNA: TGTGCCAGCAGGGTACAGGGAGACACCGGGGAGCTGTTTTTT; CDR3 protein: CASRVQGDTGELFF
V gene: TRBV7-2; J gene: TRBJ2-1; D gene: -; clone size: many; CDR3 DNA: TGTGCCAGCAGCTTCCCCACTAGTGAGGAGCAGTTCTTC; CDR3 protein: CASSFPTSEEQFF
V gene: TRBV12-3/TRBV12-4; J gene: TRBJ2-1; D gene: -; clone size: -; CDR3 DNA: TGTGCCAGCAGTTTGGCGGGGGCATCTTTCAATGAGCAGTTCTTC; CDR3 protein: CASSLAGASFNEQFF
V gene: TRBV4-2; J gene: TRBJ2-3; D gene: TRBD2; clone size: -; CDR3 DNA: TGTGCCAGCAGCCCTTGGACTAGCGGAATCACAGATACGCGGTATTTT; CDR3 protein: CASSPWTSGITDTRYF
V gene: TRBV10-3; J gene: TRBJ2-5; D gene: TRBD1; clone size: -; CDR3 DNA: TGTGCCATCAGCCTCCGGGACAGGGAATCGGAGACCCAGTACTTC; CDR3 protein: CAISLRDRESETQYF
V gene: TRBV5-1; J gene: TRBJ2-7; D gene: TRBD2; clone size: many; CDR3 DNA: TGCGCCAGCAGCTTGGCAAGCCGGGGGGTCCCCTACGAGCAGTACTTC; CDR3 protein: CASSLASRGVPYEQYF